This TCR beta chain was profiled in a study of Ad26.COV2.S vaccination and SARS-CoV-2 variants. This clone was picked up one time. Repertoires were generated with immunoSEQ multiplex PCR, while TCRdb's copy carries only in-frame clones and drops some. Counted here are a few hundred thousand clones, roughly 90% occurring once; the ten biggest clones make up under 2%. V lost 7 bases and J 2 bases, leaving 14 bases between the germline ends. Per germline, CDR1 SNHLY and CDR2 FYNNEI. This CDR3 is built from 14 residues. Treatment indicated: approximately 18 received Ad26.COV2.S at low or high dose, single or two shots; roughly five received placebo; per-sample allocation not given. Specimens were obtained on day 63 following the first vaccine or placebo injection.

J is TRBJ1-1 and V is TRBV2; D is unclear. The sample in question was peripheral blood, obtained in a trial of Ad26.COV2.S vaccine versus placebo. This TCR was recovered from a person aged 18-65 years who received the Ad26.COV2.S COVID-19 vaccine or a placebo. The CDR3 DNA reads TGTGCCAGCAAGGATGGTTACCTCAACACTGAAGCTTTCTTT. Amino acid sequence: CASKDGYLNTEAFF.